The 27 T cell receptor beta chains below all came from one sample that was sequenced in a study of T cells after yellow fever vaccination. TCRdb independently ran MiXCR on the 5' RACE reads; one entry per CDR3 protein. The sample yields around 600,000 distinct CDR3 sequences, 9% to 15% seen once. The sequencing used PBMCs, collected on the day of the yellow fever booster vaccination. Every receptor here comes from a man aged 25 to 40 who received the YFV17D yellow fever vaccine.

The rearrangement joins TRBV6-1 to TRBJ2-7; no firm D call. V lost 5 bases and J 0 bases, leaving 11 bases between the germline ends. This CDR3 has 14 residues. The V gene's germline CDR1 is MNHNS and CDR2 SASEGT. The CDR3 DNA follows: TGTGCCAGCAGTCAAGGTTCTCGCTCCTACGAGCAGTACTTC. Translation: CASSQGSRSYEQYF.

This clonotype was detected only a few times. The V and J genes are TRBV7-2 and TRBJ2-7; 10 bases align to TRBD2. The V gene end was trimmed by 7 bases and the J gene end by 4 bases; junction bases not matched to a gene: 7. This CDR3 has 14 amino acids. Germline assignment: CDR1 SGHTA and CDR2 FQGNSA. The DNA of the CDR3 is TGTGCCAGCACTGAAGCGGGAGGGCCTTACGAGCAGTACTTC. Translated, it gives CASTEAGGPYEQYF.

This clonotype was seen only a few times. The rearrangement links TRBV6-5 to TRBJ2-7; perhaps TRBD1 as D (5 bases). From germline, CDR1 is MNHEY and CDR2 SVGAGI. With 8 bases removed from V and 0 bases from J, the gap between germline ends came to 14 bases. This CDR3 comprises 14 residues. The CDR3 nucleotides read TGTGCCAGCGTTCCGCGACAGTTCTCCTACGAGCAGTACTTC. Translation: CASVPRQFSYEQYF.

This clonotype has more than one count but fewer than ten. This chain joins TRBV27 and TRBJ2-7; a possible D gene is TRBD1 (6 bases). Trimming left V 9 bases short and J 3 bases short, with 12 bases between. The germline V gene has CDR1 MNHEY and CDR2 SMNVEV (reference sequence). The CDR3 consists of 12 residues. The CDR3 DNA reads as TGTGCCAGTCGGACAGCTTACTACGAGCAGTACTTC. Residues: CASRTAYYEQYF.

This clonotype was seen a few times. The J gene is TRBJ2-1, the V gene TRBV29-1; 8 bases are a match to TRBD1. This CDR3 comprises 14 residues. V lost 6 bases, J lost 4 bases, and 8 bases stayed unmatched. Germline lookup yields CDR1 SQVTM and CDR2 ANQGSEA. The CDR3 here is CSVRTGPGYNEQFF. Written as DNA, the CDR3 is TGCAGCGTACGGACAGGGCCGGGTTACAATGAGCAGTTCTTC.

The chain uses TRBV7-9 and TRBJ1-1, with 12 bases aligning to TRBD1. The trim removed 2 bases at V and 3 bases at J, leaving 7 bases unmatched. Germline CDR1 SEHNR, CDR2 FQNEAQ (reference sequence). CDR3 size: 17 residues. The CDR3 bases are TGTGCCAGCAGCTTATCTGGGACAGGGGGCCAAGACACTGAAGCTTTCTTT. Its translation is CASSLSGTGGQDTEAFF.

The rearrangement uses TRBV7-3 and TRBJ2-1; D gene uncertain. This CDR3 has 15 residues. V was pared by 2 bases and J by 0 bases, with 8 bases between. CDR1 and CDR2 (germline): SGHTA, FQGTGA. The CDR3 DNA reads as TGTGCCAGCAGCTTATATGCGAGCTCCTACAATGAGCAGTTCTTC. This sequence encodes CASSLYASSYNEQFF.

The chain joins TRBV7-2 to TRBJ2-2, with 9 bases identical to TRBD2. There are 17 residues in the CDR3. Per germline, CDR1 SGHTA and CDR2 FQGNSA. The V gene end was trimmed by 5 bases and the J gene end by 6 bases; junction bases not matched to a gene: 13. CDR3 nucleotide sequence: TGTGCCAGCAGCCTGACCAGCGGGAGGAGTTATTCCGGGGAGCTGTTTTTT. This codes for CASSLTSGRSYSGELFF. The full variable domain, its missing parts supplied by reference TRBV7-2 and TRBJ2-2, is GAGVSQSPSNKVTEKGKDVELRCDPISGHTALYWYRQSLGQGLEFLIYFQGNSAPDKSGLPSDRFSAERTGGSVSTLTIQRTQQEDSAVYLCASSLTSGRSYSGELFFGEGSRLTVL.

The CDR3 coding sequence is TGTGCCAGCAGCTTAGAACGACTAGCGGGAGAGCAGTTCTTC. It translates to CASSLERLAGEQFF. This chain joins TRBV7-6 and TRBJ2-1; 11 bases are a match to TRBD2. The CDR3 length is 14 residues. The V segment lost 1 base and the J segment 10 bases; nucleotides outside the gene matches: 3. Germline lookup yields CDR1 SGHVS and CDR2 FNYEAQ.

The V call is TRBV7-9, the J call TRBJ1-2; D is uncertain. The CDR3 length is 14 residues. V lost 4 bases and J lost 4, with 13 bases in between. Germline CDR1 SEHNR, CDR2 FQNEAQ (reference sequence). CDR3 in amino acids: CASSYGEGSYGYTF. DNA for the CDR3: TGTGCCAGCAGCTACGGTGAGGGTAGCTATGGCTACACCTTC.

This clonotype has a count of ten or more. This chain connects TRBV29-1 to TRBJ2-7, with 7 bases lining up with TRBD1. CDR3 size: 12 residues. Germline CDR1 reads SQVTM; CDR2 reads ANQGSEA. With V trimmed by 7 bases and J by 3 bases, 6 bases remained unmatched. This chain's CDR3 is CSAAWDSYEQYF. The CDR3 nucleotides are TGCAGCGCGGCATGGGACAGCTACGAGCAGTACTTC.

This clonotype was seen ten or more times. The gene calls are TRBV5-1 and TRBJ2-1, with D tentatively TRBD1 or TRBD2 (5 bases each). The length of the CDR3 is 12 residues. The germline V gene encodes CDR1 SGHRS and CDR2 YFSETQ. The ends were cut back, 1 base at V and 8 bases at J, with 7 bases in the middle. The CDR3 DNA follows: TGCGCCAGCAGCTTGCGGGGCTATGAGCAGTTCTTC. Translated, it gives CASSLRGYEQFF.

The chain has TRBV21-1 and TRBJ2-1; TRBD2 is taken as the D call from the table, unchecked against the DNA. TRBV21-1 represents a pseudogene. The CDR3 runs 17 residues. As DNA, the CDR3 is TGTGCCAGCAGCGGGAACTCAACGCGGCTAGCGGGAGGAGGGCAGTTCTTC. This gives the protein CASSGNSTRLAGGGQFF.

This clonotype showed up many times. The chain combines TRBV5-1 with TRBJ2-4; D unresolved. This CDR3 is built from 14 residues. V shed 0 bases and J shed 6 bases, with 10 bases lying between them. In germline, CDR1 is SGHRS, CDR2 YFSETQ. The CDR3 protein is CASSLAGRVNIQYF. The CDR3 DNA reads TGCGCCAGCAGCTTGGCCGGAAGGGTAAACATTCAGTACTTC.

This clonotype was detected ten times or more. The gene calls are TRBV7-2 and TRBJ2-1; 10 nucleotides agree with TRBD2. CDR3 length: 15 amino acids. Trimming cost V 5 bases and J 5 bases; bases outside gene matches: 6. CDR1 SGHTA and CDR2 FQGNSA come from the germline V gene. CDR3 sequence reads: CASSPTSGHNNEQFF. The CDR3 DNA reads as TGTGCCAGCAGCCCGACTAGCGGGCACAACAATGAGCAGTTCTTC.

The rearrangement uses TRBV25-1 and TRBJ2-1; perhaps D is TRBD1 or TRBD2 (5 bases each). Trimming stripped 3 bases from V and 0 bases from J, with 9 bases between. The germline gives CDR1 MGHDK, CDR2 SYGVNS. This CDR3 spans 15 amino acids. The CDR3 is CASSEGRVSYNEQFF. CDR3 sequence (DNA): TGTGCCAGCAGTGAGGGGCGGGTCTCCTACAATGAGCAGTTCTTC.

This clonotype was detected only once. The chain carries TRBV30 and TRBJ1-1, with TRBD1 matching over 7 bases. CDR3 length: 16 residues. J gave up 2 bases and V 4 bases, and 13 bases lay outside the gene matches. Germline CDR1 reads GTSNPN; CDR2 reads SVGIG (reference sequence). The CDR3 DNA follows: TGTGCCTGGAAATTTAAATCTCAGGGGGGAAACACTGAAGCTTTCTTT. Its translation is CAWKFKSQGGNTEAFF. The full variable domain, its missing parts supplied by reference TRBV30 and TRBJ1-1, is SQTIHQWPATLVQPVGSPLSLECTVEGTSNPNLYWYRQAAGRGLQLLFYSVGIGQISSEVPQNLSASRPQDRQFILSSKKLLLSDSGFYLCAWKFKSQGGNTEAFFGQGTRLTVV.

A word on this clonotype: This may stem from a read error, because a much larger clone lies one nucleotide away. The V and J genes are TRBV20-1 and TRBJ2-3; 9 nucleotides agree with TRBD2. Germline V gives CDR1 DFQATT, CDR2 SNEGSKA (reference sequence). This CDR3 comprises 14 residues. V lost 6 bases and J lost 2; bases outside the gene matches: 6. CDR3 region: CSAATSGYTDTQYF. The CDR3 DNA reads as TGCAGTGCAGCAACTAGCGGGTACACAGATACGCAGTATTTT.

This clonotype was seen more than once but under ten times. The rearrangement joins TRBV3-1 to TRBJ2-1, with a possible D match to TRBD2 (6 bases). This CDR3 has 13 residues. Per germline, CDR1 LGHDT and CDR2 YNNKEL (reference sequence). V was pared by 4 bases and J by 6 bases, with 10 bases between. The CDR3: CASSPGVFNEQFF. In nucleotides, the CDR3 is TGTGCCAGCAGCCCGGGAGTCTTCAATGAGCAGTTCTTC.

The chain joins TRBV21-1 to TRBJ2-7; the table's D call, TRBD2, was not checked against the DNA. TRBV21-1 is a pseudogene segment. The CDR3 contains 16 residues. The CDR3 sequence: CASSKTGSAGVYEQYF. The CDR3 DNA follows: TGTGCCAGCAGCAAAACGGGGTCAGCGGGAGTATACGAGCAGTACTTC.

The chain has TRBV19 and TRBJ1-1; tentatively, D is TRBD1 (5 bases). Trimming removed 5 bases at V and 0 bases at J, with 10 bases between. CDR1 is LNHDA and CDR2 is SQIVND in the germline V gene (reference sequence). CDR3 length: 14 amino acids. This CDR3 is CASSWRGLNTEAFF. In DNA form, the CDR3 reads TGTGCCAGTAGTTGGCGGGGGTTGAACACTGAAGCTTTCTTT.

This clonotype was seen a handful of times. This sequence joins TRBV7-2 and TRBJ2-7; no definite D call. The ends were cut back, 1 base at V and 7 bases at J, with 14 bases in the middle. This CDR3 is 14 amino acids long. Germline CDR1 SGHTA, CDR2 FQGNSA. Here the CDR3 DNA reads TGTGCCAGCAGCTTAGATACCGCCTTGCGGGAGCAGTACTTC. Amino acids: CASSLDTALREQYF.

The chain has TRBV3-1 and TRBJ2-6, with TRBD2 identical over 11 bases. The CDR3 contains 17 residues. V lost 4 bases and J lost 1; bases outside the gene matches: 3. Germline CDR1 LGHDT, CDR2 YNNKEL (reference sequence). The CDR3 loop reads CASSRASGRSGANVLTF. The CDR3 DNA reads as TGTGCCAGCAGCCGGGCTAGCGGGAGGTCTGGGGCCAACGTCCTGACTTTC.

This clonotype has a single count. This chain links TRBV2 with TRBJ2-6, with a tentative D call TRBD1 (7 bases). CDR3 length: 16 amino acids. Trimming cost V 6 bases and J 3 bases, with 15 bases left between them. Germline values: CDR1 SNHLY, CDR2 FYNNEI. DNA of the CDR3: TGTGCCAGCAGGAAAGGGGGGACAGATGGGGCCAACGTCCTGACTTTC. Amino acids: CASRKGGTDGANVLTF.

In this sample, this clonotype turned up a few times. The chain uses TRBV3-1 and TRBJ1-1; maybe TRBD1 (5 bases). CDR1 and CDR2 from the germline V gene are LGHDT and YNNKEL (reference sequence). The CDR3 length is 14 residues. Trimming removed 4 bases from V and 2 bases from J, with 11 bases in between. CDR3 sequence: CASSRLDRNTEAFF. The DNA of the CDR3 is TGTGCCAGCAGCCGCCTAGACAGAAACACTGAAGCTTTCTTT.

This clonotype appeared a few times. This chain connects TRBV9 to TRBJ1-4; D remains unclear. V was shortened by 3 bases and J by 6 bases, with 15 bases between the two germline ends. This CDR3 contains 15 residues. CDR1 SGDLS and CDR2 YYNGEE come from the germline V gene. The CDR3 coding sequence is TGTGCCAGCAGCGACCCCCGGGCAGGTGATGAAAAACTGTTTTTT. It specifies CASSDPRAGDEKLFF.

This clonotype occurred a few times. This sequence joins TRBV5-6 and TRBJ2-7; D remains ambiguous. The CDR3 runs 14 residues. CDR1 SGHDT and CDR2 YYEEEE come from the germline V gene. Trimming shortened V by 4 bases and J by 4 bases, and 15 bases separated the two germline ends. The CDR3 reads CASSLELGGYEQYF. The CDR3 DNA reads TGTGCCAGCAGCCTCGAGTTAGGCGGTTACGAGCAGTACTTC.